Below are 4 T cell receptor beta chains sequenced from a single sample in a study of human T cells and chemical hapten exposure. MiXCR, run by TCRdb on the RACE reads, gives a single entry per CDR3 protein. Of more than 85,000 distinct CDR3 sequences in the sample, approximately 36% are singletons; the top ten hold roughly 3%. Time point defined: patch test 3, about 24 weeks after DPC sensitization. The treatment is: therapeutic diphenylcyclopropenone sensitization with weekly scalp DPC. The sequencing here drew on whole blood, taken in connection with sensitization to the hapten diphenylcyclopropenone (DPC). All receptors derive from a man aged 35-49 years with alopecia areata. Some clones in this sample may be carry-over from other donors' samples.

V usage is TRBV3-1 and J usage is TRBJ1-5; D gene unclear. V lost 3 bases to trimming and J lost 5 bases, with 5 bases between them. In germline, CDR1 is LGHDT, CDR2 YNNKEL (reference sequence). The CDR3 is made up of 12 amino acids. The chain's CDR3 is CASSQMDQPQHF. The CDR3 region has the DNA TGTGCCAGCAGCCAGATGGATCAGCCCCAGCATTTT.

This clonotype was counted a few times. The chain uses TRBV6-6 and TRBJ2-5; D is perhaps TRBD2 (5 bases). Per germline, CDR1 MNHNY and CDR2 SVGAGI (reference sequence). Trimming removed 2 bases at V and 7 bases at J, with 5 bases between. The CDR3 length is 11 residues. The CDR3, as DNA: TGTGCCAGCAGTTACGAGGGGACCCAGTACTTC. This translates into CASSYEGTQYF.

The rearrangement uses TRBV28 and TRBJ2-2, with D maybe TRBD2 (5 bases). The CDR3 has 15 amino acids. Germline CDR1 MDHEN, CDR2 SYDVKM. Trimming removed 7 bases from V and 1 base from J, with 13 bases in between. The CDR3 sequence: CASNVEAQNTGELFF. The CDR3 bases are TGTGCCAGCAATGTGGAGGCGCAGAACACCGGGGAGCTGTTTTTT.

Here the CDR3 reads CASSLFPNYNSPLHF. The CDR3 region has the DNA TGTGCCAGCAGCTTGTTTCCGAACTATAATTCACCCCTCCACTTT. The chain carries TRBV5-6 and TRBJ1-6; no clear D gene. The CDR3 is 15 residues long. Trimming shortened V by 1 base and J by 3 bases, and 8 bases separated the two germline ends. Germline assignment: CDR1 SGHDT and CDR2 YYEEEE.